This passage covers 14 T cell receptor beta chains from one sample sequenced in a study of blood T cell repertoires in COVID-19. Sequencing used immunoSEQ multiplex PCR; TCRdb keeps in-frame clones, though not all of them. The sample has tens of thousands of clones; approximately 92% are singletons. What was sequenced was peripheral blood. The receptor set was obtained from a human donor in a cohort sampled during active COVID-19.

This clone appeared a single time. V and J are TRBV29-1 and TRBJ1-1; 11 bases are shared with TRBD1. The germline CDR1 and CDR2 sequences are SQVTM and ANQGSEA. CDR3 length equals 12 residues. V lost 6 bases to trimming and J lost 13 bases; unmatched junction nucleotides: 10. The CDR3 loop reads CSVAGTGQGGFF. The CDR3 nucleotides read TGCAGCGTCGCCGGGACGGGACAGGGGGGTTTCTTT.

The chain employs TRBV19 and TRBJ2-7; tentatively, D is TRBD1 (5 bases). Germline CDR1 reads LNHDA; CDR2 reads SQIVND (reference sequence). V was pared by 6 bases and J by 2 bases, with 14 bases between. The CDR3 extends over 14 amino acids. CDR3 nucleotides: TGTGCCAGTAGCCCTGAGGCAGGGCCCTACGAGCAGTACTTC. Translation gives CASSPEAGPYEQYF.

This CDR3 is CASSLSLATEAFF. In nucleotides, the CDR3 is TGTGCCAGCAGCCTTTCGTTGGCCACTGAAGCTTTCTTT. The chain employs TRBV12-3 or TRBV12-4 and TRBJ1-1; D is unclear. This CDR3 comprises 13 residues. The germline V and J ends were trimmed by 6 bases and 4 bases, with 12 bases remaining between them.

The chain carries TRBV5-1 and TRBJ1-4; the match to TRBD1 covers 8 bases. CDR1 and CDR2 (germline): SGHRS, YFSETQ. This CDR3 region has 19 residues. The V and J ends lost 3 bases and 2 bases, in that order; junction bases with no gene match: 15. In nucleotides, the CDR3 is TGCGCCAGCAGCTCCGGGAGTGGCAGGGGGCTAGCGACTAATGAAAAACTGTTTTTT. Residues: CASSSGSGRGLATNEKLFF.

The chain couples TRBV28 to TRBJ1-6; D call uncertain. The germline V gene encodes CDR1 MDHEN and CDR2 SYDVKM. The V gene lost 0 bases and the J gene lost 5 bases, with 5 bases spanning the gap. The CDR3 totals 14 residues. CDR3 DNA: TGTGCCAGCAGTTTATGGGAGAATAATTCACCCCTCCACTTT. Translated, it gives CASSLWENNSPLHF.

The chain uses TRBV11-2 and TRBJ1-1; 7 positions match TRBD1. This CDR3 has 16 amino acids. The germline gives CDR1 SGHAT, CDR2 FQNNGV. V lost 1 base and J lost 4; bases outside the gene matches: 9. The CDR3 region is CASSLVTGAGGTEAFF. DNA of the CDR3: TGTGCCAGCAGCTTAGTCACAGGGGCTGGGGGCACTGAAGCTTTCTTT.

The CDR3 coding sequence is TGTGCCACCAGTGATTCCGGGGTGCGAGAGACCCAGTACTTC. This sequence encodes CATSDSGVRETQYF. The chain links TRBV24-1 to TRBJ2-5, with D perhaps TRBD2 (5 bases). V lost 2 bases to trimming and J lost 4 bases, with 10 bases between them. Germline values: CDR1 KGHDR, CDR2 SFDVKD. This CDR3 contains 14 residues.

J is TRBJ2-7 and V is TRBV10-3; 16 positions match TRBD2. CDR1 and CDR2 from the germline V gene are ENHRY and SYGVKD. V shed 4 bases and J 2 bases; nucleotides not matched to a gene: 8. The CDR3 spans 18 residues. The CDR3 here is CAISAGTSGRGDAYEQYF. CDR3 DNA: TGTGCCATCAGTGCCGGGACTAGCGGGAGGGGGGATGCCTACGAGCAGTACTTC.

In DNA, the CDR3 is TGTGCCACCAAAGACAGGGGAGGGGGAGAGACCCAGTACTTC. This translates into CATKDRGGGETQYF. This chain connects TRBV10-3 to TRBJ2-5, with D perhaps TRBD1 (8 bases). Trimming removed 10 bases at V and 4 bases at J, with 19 bases between. Germline assignment: CDR1 ENHRY and CDR2 SYGVKD. This CDR3 region has 14 residues.

The V call is TRBV5-1, the J call TRBJ1-2, with 9 bases that match TRBD1. From germline, CDR1 is SGHRS and CDR2 YFSETQ. V trimming: 0 bases; J trimming: 2 bases; junction bases outside the gene matches: 2. The CDR3 runs 15 residues. CDR3 amino acids: CASSLGDRVNYGYTF. In DNA form, the CDR3 reads TGCGCCAGCAGCTTGGGGGACAGGGTAAACTATGGCTACACCTTC.

The J gene is TRBJ2-1, the V gene TRBV24-1; 8 nucleotides agree with TRBD2. CDR3 length: 15 residues. V was pared by 2 bases and J by 3 bases, with 2 bases of the junction left unmatched. Germline-derived CDR1 and CDR2 are KGHDR and SFDVKD. This chain's CDR3 is CATSDSTSVYNEQFF. DNA of the CDR3: TGTGCCACCAGTGATTCGACTAGCGTCTACAATGAGCAGTTCTTC.

The chain combines TRBV5-4 with TRBJ2-2; 9 bases are shared with TRBD1. Unmatched junction bases numbered 6, after V lost 4 bases and J lost 2 bases. The CDR3 length is 16 residues. Germline V gene lookup returns CDR1 SGHNT and CDR2 YYREEE (reference sequence). The CDR3 nucleotides are TGTGCCAGCAGCCCCCCGGGACAGGGCAACACCGGGGAGCTGTTTTTT. It codes for CASSPPGQGNTGELFF. Full variable domain (remainder filled in from reference TRBV5-4 and TRBJ2-2): ETGVTQSPTHLIKTRGQQVTLRCSSQSGHNTVSWYQQALGQGPQFIFQYYREEENGRGNFPPRFSGLQFPNYSSELNVNALELDDSALYLCASSPPGQGNTGELFFGEGSRLTVL.

The CDR3 DNA is TGTGCCAGCAGCTCCTTCCCCGGGACAGGGGGCTCCTACGAGCAGTACTTC. Amino acid sequence: CASSSFPGTGGSYEQYF. This chain links TRBV28 with TRBJ2-7; 11 nucleotides line up with TRBD1. V gave up 6 bases and J gave up 0 bases; unmatched junction bases: 10. The CDR3 has 17 residues. CDR1 and CDR2 (germline): MDHEN, SYDVKM. The complete variable domain, with remaining parts taken from reference TRBV28 and TRBJ2-7, reads DVKVTQSSRYLVKRTGEKVFLECVQDMDHENMFWYRQDPGLGLRLIYFSYDVKMKEKGDIPEGYSVSREKKERFSLILESASTNQTSMYLCASSSFPGTGGSYEQYFGPGTRLTVT.

The chain couples TRBV11-2 to TRBJ2-3, with a possible D match to TRBD1 (6 bases). This CDR3 has 18 amino acids. Trimming stripped 5 bases from V and 3 bases from J, with 24 bases between. The germline CDR1 and CDR2 sequences are SGHAT and FQNNGV. CDR3 sequence reads: CASSPHRVFGSRTDTQYF. CDR3 in DNA: TGTGCCAGCAGCCCTCACAGGGTCTTTGGTTCTAGAACAGATACGCAGTATTTT.